The rows below give T cell receptor beta chains drawn from one sample of a study of T cells in Graves' hyperthyroidism and ophthalmopathy. TCRdb used MiXCR to reprocess the multiplex PCR reads, holding one entry per CDR3 protein. This table has a few hundred thousand distinct CDR3 sequences, approximately 14% appearing once. The sequenced sample was blood. These receptors were obtained from a woman younger than 45 with Graves' hyperthyroidism. Each CDR3 is given with its conserved first and last residue. A D gene is named only where the DNA matches it firmly. Clone sizes are given selectively: once, few, many, or a class where the clone is expanded.

TRBJ2-7,13,TRBV6-1,many,.,TGTGCCAGCAGTAAAGCTCTGAGATACGAGCAGTACTTC,CASSKALRYEQYF
TRBJ1-1,15,TRBV4-1,few,.,TGCGCCAGCAGCCAAGGGTGGGGACTGAACACTGAAGCTTTCTTT,CASSQGWGLNTEAFF
TRBJ1-1,17,TRBV20-1,few,TRBD1,TGCAGTGCGAAAGAGTCTGGGACAGGGATACAGATGACTGAAGCTTTCTTT,CSAKESGTGIQMTEAFF
TRBJ2-1,15,TRBV3-1,many,.,TGTGCCAGCAGCCAAGACGGTCGGGAGTTAGATGAGCAGTTCTTC,CASSQDGRELDEQFF
TRBJ2-3,15,TRBV18,.,.,TGTGCCAGCTCAGTTCGCGATCACAGCACAGATACGCAGTATTTT,CASSVRDHSTDTQYF
TRBJ1-5,13,TRBV30,many,TRBD1,TGTGCCTGGACCTCGACAGGGCATCAGCCCCAGCATTTT,CAWTSTGHQPQHF
TRBJ2-7,15,TRBV4-2,many,TRBD1,TGTGCCAGCAGCCACCGACAGGGAAGCTCCTACGAGCAGTACTTC,CASSHRQGSSYEQYF
TRBJ2-4,14,TRBV12-3/TRBV12-4,many,TRBD1,TGTGCCAGCAGTTTCCAGGGGGCAGGGTACATTCAGTACTTC,CASSFQGAGYIQYF
TRBJ2-2,15,TRBV28,.,.,TGTGCCAGCAGTTTAGGCCACAGGGTGCCCGGGGAGCTGTTTTTT,CASSLGHRVPGELFF
TRBJ2-5,15,TRBV28,many,.,TGTGCCAGCAGCAACGGGGTGGGGTTACAAGAGACCCAGTACTTC,CASSNGVGLQETQYF
TRBJ2-5,12,TRBV9,many,.,TGTGCCAGCAGCGTTTCGGAAGAGACCCAGTACTTC,CASSVSEETQYF
TRBJ1-6,16,TRBV7-2,many,.,TGTGCCAGCAGCTTAGACGGGGCGGGAAATAATTCACCCCTCCACTTT,CASSLDGAGNNSPLHF
TRBJ2-5,12,TRBV18,many,.,TGTGCCAGCTCACCACCCCAAGAGACCCAGTACTTC,CASSPPQETQYF
TRBJ2-3,13,TRBV5-1,many,.,TGCGCCAGCAGCTTGCCTAGCGAAGATACGCAGTATTTT,CASSLPSEDTQYF
TRBJ2-3,16,TRBV5-1,.,.,TGCGCCAGCAGCTTGGGCCAGGGGACTAGCACAGATACGCAGTATTTT,CASSLGQGTSTDTQYF
TRBJ1-2,13,TRBV20-1,many,.,TGCAGTGCTGCAGGGGATACCCTAAATGGCTACACCTTC,CSAAGDTLNGYTF
TRBJ1-1,13,TRBV28,many,.,TGTGCCAGCGTAGGCAGGGGGAACACTGAAGCTTTCTTT,CASVGRGNTEAFF
TRBJ2-2,16,TRBV5-1,few,TRBD1,TGCGCCAGCAGCTTGGGACAGGGGTACGCCACCGGGGAGCTGTTTTTT,CASSLGQGYATGELFF
TRBJ1-1,15,TRBV3-1,many,.,TGTGCCAGCAGCCAAGATCCATTGGGGAACACTGAAGCTTTCTTT,CASSQDPLGNTEAFF
TRBJ2-5,14,TRBV20-1,.,.,TGCAGTGCCCCCGAGGCCGGGGGTTGGGAGACCCAGTACTTC,CSAPEAGGWETQYF
TRBJ2-7,14,TRBV7-3,few,.,TGTGCCAGCAGGGATTGGGGGACCCCCTACGAGCAGTACTTC,CASRDWGTPYEQYF
TRBJ1-2,15,TRBV28,many,.,TGTGCCAGCAGGGGCGGCGGGGGGCGAACGTATGGCTACACCTTC,CASRGGGGRTYGYTF
TRBJ2-1,16,TRBV6-2/TRBV6-3,.,TRBD1,TGTGCCAGCAGTTACTCTGGGGACAGACTCTACAATGAGCAGTTCTTC,CASSYSGDRLYNEQFF
TRBJ2-2,16,TRBV7-7,few,.,TGTGCCAGCAGCGAAGATGGGTATTCTAACACCGGGGAGCTGTTTTTT,CASSEDGYSNTGELFF
TRBJ2-7,13,TRBV20-1,many,.,TGCAGTGCTAGAGCGGACAAAGCCTACGAGCAGTACTTC,CSARADKAYEQYF
TRBJ2-7,16,TRBV7-2,few,TRBD2,TGTGCCAGCAGTGAATCTGGACTAGCGGGAGTGTACGAGCAGTACTTC,CASSESGLAGVYEQYF
TRBJ2-7,16,TRBV11-2,many,TRBD1,TGTGCCAGCAGCCGCAGTGACAGGGGAAGCTCCTACGAGCAGTACTTC,CASSRSDRGSSYEQYF